These 30 T cell receptor beta chains originate from one sample sequenced in a study of CD8+ T cells in alopecia areata. cDNA serving as the sequencing template came from extracted, reverse transcribed RNA. Profiling relied on immunoSEQ multiplex PCR, and the TCRdb table lists in-frame clones only, not all of them. The sample records 100,000 to 150,000 clones, 47% being singletons. The sample taken for sequencing was NKG2D-low CD8+ T cells sorted from blood. The source is a human donor with alopecia areata.

This chain connects TRBV30 to TRBJ1-1, with unresolved D. This CDR3 region has 12 residues. V lost 2 bases, J lost 0 bases, and 4 bases lay in between. The germline gives CDR1 GTSNPN, CDR2 SVGIG (reference sequence). For the CDR3, the DNA is TGTGCCTGGAGTTCAGTGAACACTGAAGCTTTCTTT. It encodes CAWSSVNTEAFF.

This clone was seen more than once but under ten times. The CDR3 loop reads CSVDFSLGDEAFF. The CDR3 nucleotides read TGCAGCGTTGATTTCAGCCTCGGAGATGAAGCTTTCTTT. The rearrangement links TRBV29-1 to TRBJ1-1; the D is unclear. Looked up from germline, CDR1 is SQVTM and CDR2 is ANQGSEA. V dropped 3 bases and J dropped 7 bases, with 15 bases sitting between them. There are 13 residues in the CDR3.

This clone has only a few counts. This chain joins TRBV29-1 and TRBJ2-7; weak D call: TRBD1 (5 bases). The length of the CDR3 is 13 residues. The germline V gene has CDR1 SQVTM and CDR2 ANQGSEA. The V and J ends lost 2 bases and 1 base respectively, with 9 bases between them. The CDR3: CSVESQGSYEQYF. The CDR3 DNA reads as TGCAGCGTTGAATCGCAGGGTTCCTACGAGCAGTACTTC.

This clone has only a few counts. The gene calls are TRBV7-9 and TRBJ2-7; possible D gene TRBD1, 6 bases. Germline values: CDR1 SEHNR, CDR2 FQNEAQ (reference sequence). Trimming took off 6 bases at V and 4 bases at J, with 16 bases between the two ends. This CDR3 is built from 14 residues. In nucleotides, the CDR3 is TGTGCCAGCAGACACCGGGACAAGGATTACGAGCAGTACTTC. Its translation: CASRHRDKDYEQYF.

The chain recombines TRBV29-1 with TRBJ2-1; TRBD2 is a possible D gene (6 bases). The germline V gene encodes CDR1 SQVTM and CDR2 ANQGSEA. V dropped 5 bases and J dropped 0 bases, with 8 bases sitting between them. The CDR3 covers 13 residues. CDR3 bases: TGCAGCGTTATCGGGAGCTCCTACAATGAGCAGTTCTTC. It encodes CSVIGSSYNEQFF.

The gene calls are TRBV25-1 and TRBJ2-7; a possible D gene is TRBD1 (5 bases). This CDR3 comprises 15 residues. The germline V gene has CDR1 MGHDK and CDR2 SYGVNS. Trimming cost V 1 base and J 3 bases, with 13 bases left between them. CDR3 residues: CASSESETAHYEQYF. CDR3 DNA sequence: TGTGCCAGCAGTGAATCAGAGACAGCGCACTACGAGCAGTACTTC.

The chain has TRBV29-1 and TRBJ2-1; TRBD1 is a possible D gene (6 bases). Germline V gives CDR1 SQVTM, CDR2 ANQGSEA. The CDR3 has 11 amino acids. V lost 5 bases and J 6 bases, leaving 8 bases between the germline ends. Here the CDR3 reads CSVTGINEQFF. In DNA form, the CDR3 reads TGCAGCGTTACAGGGATCAATGAGCAGTTCTTC.

The chain joins TRBV15 to TRBJ1-5; no reliable D call. The CDR3 consists of 12 residues. V was clipped by 3 bases and J by 5 bases, with 5 bases between them. Per germline, CDR1 LNHNV and CDR2 YYDKDF (reference sequence). This CDR3 reads CATSRAHQPQHF. The CDR3 DNA sequence: TGTGCCACCAGCAGGGCCCATCAGCCCCAGCATTTT. Looking up the rest from reference TRBV15 and TRBJ1-5 gives the full variable domain: DAMVIQNPRYQVTQFGKPVTLSCSQTLNHNVMYWYQQKSSQAPKLLFHYYDKDFNNEADTPDNFQSRRPNTSFCFLDIRSPGLGDTAMYLCATSRAHQPQHFGDGTRLSIL.

This chain uses TRBV30 with TRBJ1-2, with 9 positions matching TRBD1. The ends lost 7 bases at V and 6 bases at J; junction bases unmatched: 6. Germline CDR1 GTSNPN, CDR2 SVGIG (reference sequence). The CDR3 covers 12 residues. The CDR3 spells CAYPGTGNGYTF. CDR3 nucleotides: TGTGCCTACCCAGGGACAGGGAATGGCTACACCTTC. The full variable domain, in which reference TRBV30 and TRBJ1-2 provide the parts outside the CDR3, is SQTIHQWPATLVQPVGSPLSLECTVEGTSNPNLYWYRQAAGRGLQLLFYSVGIGQISSEVPQNLSASRPQDRQFILSSKKLLLSDSGFYLCAYPGTGNGYTFGSGTRLTVV.

This clone was recorded a few times. This sequence joins TRBV29-1 and TRBJ2-5, with D perhaps matching TRBD1 or TRBD2 (5 bases each). The CDR3 extends over 10 amino acids. Germline V gene data show CDR1 as SQVTM and CDR2 as ANQGSEA. V dropped 6 bases and J dropped 7 bases, with 9 bases sitting between them. DNA of the CDR3: TGCAGCGTGGGACCTGGGACCCAGTACTTC. This sequence encodes CSVGPGTQYF.

The rearrangement joins TRBV4-1 to TRBJ2-6; 7 bases match TRBD1. From germline, CDR1 is MGHRA and CDR2 YSYEKL. J gave up 0 bases and V 3 bases, and 5 bases lay outside the gene matches. This CDR3 is built from 17 residues. Written as DNA, the CDR3 is TGCGCCAGCAGCCAGGGACAGTCGATCTCTGGGGCCAACGTCCTGACTTTC. This encodes CASSQGQSISGANVLTF.

This clone was recorded only once. The chain links TRBV25-1 to TRBJ1-4, with D unclear. The CDR3 runs to 15 residues. The germline CDR1 and CDR2 sequences are MGHDK and SYGVNS. The V end lost 2 bases, the J end lost 8 bases, and 15 bases lay between the germline ends. The CDR3 here is CASSEILKGQEKLFF. In nucleotides, the CDR3 is TGTGCCAGCAGTGAAATTTTAAAGGGTCAAGAAAAACTGTTTTTT.

The gene calls are TRBV7-6 and TRBJ1-1; a weak D match, TRBD1 (6 bases). Trimming removed 5 bases at V and 4 bases at J, with 11 bases between. Germline CDR1 and CDR2: SGHVS and FNYEAQ. This CDR3 spans 13 amino acids. CDR3 protein: CASSHGQSTEAFF. In nucleotides, the CDR3 is TGTGCCAGCAGCCACGGACAGTCCACTGAAGCTTTCTTT.

CDR3 bases: TGTGCCAGCAAGCCCGGGCACTCAGGGGACGAGCAGTACTTC. This gives the protein CASKPGHSGDEQYF. This chain uses TRBV27 with TRBJ2-7, with D possibly being TRBD1 (6 bases). Germline lookup yields CDR1 MNHEY and CDR2 SMNVEV (reference sequence). With 7 bases removed from V and 5 bases from J, the gap between germline ends came to 18 bases. This CDR3 is 14 amino acids long.

The chain is built from TRBV30 and TRBJ2-1; 9 bases are a match to TRBD2. CDR3 length: 14 residues. The J segment lost 3 bases and the V segment lost 8 bases, leaving 8 bases of the junction unmatched. Germline V gives CDR1 GTSNPN, CDR2 SVGIG (reference sequence). The CDR3 sequence is CAGQLAGVYNEQFF. The CDR3 DNA sequence: TGTGCCGGACAATTAGCGGGGGTCTACAATGAGCAGTTCTTC.

The chain couples TRBV5-4 to TRBJ2-3; D uncertain. Trimming pared 2 bases from V and 6 bases from J, leaving 7 bases between. The CDR3 extends over 12 amino acids. Germline V gene data show CDR1 as SGHNT and CDR2 as YYREEE (reference sequence). CDR3 bases: TGTGCCAGCAGCTTTAGTGGGGATACGCAGTATTTT. It specifies CASSFSGDTQYF.

The chain joins TRBV29-1 to TRBJ2-7; TRBD1 matches at 7 bases. Trimming at V came to 5 bases and at J to 7 bases, leaving 8 bases not matched to a gene. This CDR3 spans 12 amino acids. The V gene's germline CDR1 is SQVTM and CDR2 ANQGSEA. The CDR3 DNA follows: TGCAGCGTTAACAGGGGTACAGGAGAGCAGTACTTC. It codes for CSVNRGTGEQYF.

In its sample, this clone was seen a few times. This chain links TRBV29-1 with TRBJ2-7, with 7 bases that match TRBD1. CDR3 length: 13 residues. Germline CDR1 and CDR2: SQVTM and ANQGSEA. V lost 6 bases to trimming and J lost 2 bases; unmatched junction nucleotides: 7. The CDR3 protein is CSVRTGVTYEQYF. The CDR3 region has the DNA TGCAGCGTCAGGACAGGAGTAACCTACGAGCAGTACTTC.

The rearrangement links TRBV29-1 to TRBJ2-7, with 7 bases matching TRBD1. Germline V gene sequence: CDR1 SQVTM, CDR2 ANQGSEA. The CDR3 spans 13 residues. With V trimmed by 7 bases and J by 0 bases, 6 bases remained unmatched. The CDR3: CSANGDSSYEQYF. Here the CDR3 DNA reads TGCAGCGCAAACGGGGACAGCTCCTACGAGCAGTACTTC.

The chain carries TRBV29-1 and TRBJ1-2; maybe TRBD1 (6 bases). Germline CDR1 and CDR2: SQVTM and ANQGSEA. This CDR3 is 15 amino acids long. Trimming shortened V by 3 bases and J by 4 bases, and 18 bases separated the two germline ends. CDR3 sequence reads: CSVDWGHRDIYGYTF. As DNA, the CDR3 is TGCAGCGTTGACTGGGGCCACCGGGACATCTATGGCTACACCTTC.

The V and J genes are TRBV29-1 and TRBJ2-2, with 8 nucleotides matching TRBD2. From germline, CDR1 is SQVTM and CDR2 ANQGSEA. V lost 0 bases to trimming and J lost 7 bases; unmatched junction nucleotides: 4. The CDR3 is 14 residues long. The CDR3 sequence: CSVEDETSVGELFF. The DNA for the CDR3 is TGCAGCGTTGAAGACGAGACTAGCGTCGGGGAGCTGTTTTTT.

This rearrangement joins TRBV27 to TRBJ2-1, with TRBD2 matching over 7 bases. Germline V CDR1 and CDR2: MNHEY, SMNVEV (reference sequence). The CDR3 runs 15 residues. Unmatched junction bases numbered 11, after V lost 3 bases and J lost 9 bases. This CDR3 is CASSFLAVPVGEQFF. CDR3 bases: TGTGCCAGCAGTTTTCTAGCGGTCCCGGTGGGTGAGCAGTTCTTC.

This clone was detected a few times. V gene TRBV28 combines with J gene TRBJ2-7, with 12 bases identical to TRBD2. V lost 6 bases and J lost 0; bases outside the gene matches: 3. The CDR3 is 15 residues long. Germline V CDR1 and CDR2: MDHEN, SYDVKM. CDR3 nucleotides: TGTGCCAGCAGACTAGCGGGGGGAATCTCCTACGAGCAGTACTTC. This translates into CASRLAGGISYEQYF.

This clone showed up just a few times. The chain uses TRBV9 and TRBJ2-3; D possibly corresponds to TRBD2 (6 bases). V lost 2 bases and J lost 5, with 18 bases in between. The CDR3 loop spans 16 amino acids. The germline gives CDR1 SGDLS, CDR2 YYNGEE. The chain's CDR3 is CASSVQRKTSRDTQYF. The CDR3 DNA reads TGTGCCAGCAGCGTGCAGCGGAAAACTAGCCGAGATACGCAGTATTTT. Together with reference TRBV9 and TRBJ2-3, the CDR3 gives the full variable domain: DSGVTQTPKHLITATGQRVTLRCSPRSGDLSVYWYQQSLDQGLQFLIQYYNGEERAKGNILERFSAQQFPDLHSELNLSSLELGDSALYFCASSVQRKTSRDTQYFGPGTRLTVL.

The sample holds a few counts of this clone. The chain links TRBV29-1 to TRBJ2-7; weak D call: TRBD1 (6 bases). The CDR3 runs 13 residues. Trimming removed 5 bases at V and 4 bases at J, with 15 bases between. Germline CDR1 reads SQVTM; CDR2 reads ANQGSEA. CDR3 sequence reads: CSVYRADLYEQYF. The CDR3 DNA sequence: TGCAGCGTTTACAGGGCGGATCTTTACGAGCAGTACTTC.

The chain is built from TRBV29-1 and TRBJ1-1; D is perhaps TRBD1 (5 bases). CDR3 length: 14 residues. Germline CDR1 reads SQVTM; CDR2 reads ANQGSEA. V was trimmed by 4 bases and J by 0 bases, leaving 12 bases between them. Written as DNA, the CDR3 is TGCAGCGTTGTAACAGGACATATGAACACTGAAGCTTTCTTT. It encodes CSVVTGHMNTEAFF.

This clone was counted only a few times. The chain combines TRBV29-1 with TRBJ1-2; D uncertain. CDR3 length: 13 amino acids. The germline V gene has CDR1 SQVTM and CDR2 ANQGSEA. With 0 bases removed from V and 8 bases from J, the gap between germline ends came to 13 bases. In DNA, the CDR3 is TGCAGCGTTGAAGACAACTCAGGAGTAGGCTACACCTTC. The encoded protein is CSVEDNSGVGYTF.

The chain combines TRBV30 with TRBJ2-7, with D possibly being TRBD2 (5 bases). The CDR3 length is 11 residues. Trimming shortened V by 7 bases and J by 2 bases, and 9 bases separated the two germline ends. CDR1 and CDR2 from the germline V gene are GTSNPN and SVGIG (reference sequence). In nucleotides, the CDR3 is TGTGCCTTAACAGCGGCCTACGAGCAGTACTTC. It is translated as CALTAAYEQYF.

The CDR3 loop reads CAWKGLAGEQFF. DNA for the CDR3: TGTGCCTGGAAGGGACTAGCGGGGGAGCAGTTCTTC. This rearrangement joins TRBV30 to TRBJ2-1; TRBD2 agrees at 13 bases. Trimming at V came to 4 bases and at J to 10 bases, leaving 1 base not matched to a gene. The CDR3 contains 12 residues. CDR1 is GTSNPN and CDR2 is SVGIG in the germline V gene (reference sequence).

The J gene is TRBJ2-1, the V gene TRBV29-1; 8 bases are shared with TRBD2. This CDR3 comprises 13 residues. CDR1 and CDR2 (germline): SQVTM, ANQGSEA. V gave up 7 bases and J gave up 1 base; unmatched junction bases: 3. CDR3 coding DNA: TGCAGCGCAGCGGGGGCGTCCTACAATGAGCAGTTCTTC. Residues: CSAAGASYNEQFF.